This entry is about one TCR beta chain. The data were taken from a study of shared T cell receptors in the human thymus. Method: immunoSEQ multiplex PCR; TCRdb's copy keeps in-frame clones and lacks some. The profile shows fewer than 700,000 clones, around nine tenths of them singletons. CDR3 length: 16 amino acids. CDR1 is LNHNV, CDR2 YYDKDF, per germline (reference sequence). Trimming at V came to 5 bases and at J to 2 bases, leaving 8 bases not matched to a gene. This sample was also put to use in a study of human thymus T cells. That report notes: Having corrective surgery for congenital heart defects, healthy Finnish infants were the ones who donated. Thymic resections from corrective heart surgery supplied the tissue. Usage of V and J genes appeared biased in thymic and blood repertoires. Thymic TCR repertoires of unrelated people reportedly overlapped highly.

This TCR derives from a boy younger than two with a congenital heart defect. Input material: thymocytes. The genes are TRBV15 and TRBJ2-7; the match to TRBD2 covers 11 bases. CDR3 amino acids: CATSRRLAGQTYEQYF. The CDR3 region has the DNA TGTGCCACCAGCCGCCGACTAGCGGGACAGACCTACGAGCAGTACTTC. The full variable domain, with the rest looked up from reference TRBV15 and TRBJ2-7, is DAMVIQNPRYQVTQFGKPVTLSCSQTLNHNVMYWYQQKSSQAPKLLFHYYDKDFNNEADTPDNFQSRRPNTSFCFLDIRSPGLGDTAMYLCATSRRLAGQTYEQYFGPGTRLTVT.